Included here is one T cell receptor (beta chain) sequence, with context. Germline-derived CDR1 and CDR2 are LGHNT and FRNRAP. This CDR3 has 13 amino acids. V lost 6 bases to trimming and J lost 8 bases, with 14 bases between them. Measured with immunoSEQ multiplex PCR; TCRdb has only the in-frame clones, and not every one. The table lists some 390,000 clones, 85% to 90% of them singletons, with about 2.9% in the top ten. These data belong to a study of blood T cell repertoires in COVID-19. The rearrangement joins TRBV12-5 to TRBJ2-1, with D tentatively TRBD1 (5 bases). Sequenced sample: peripheral blood. The clonotype comes from a human donor in a cohort sampled during active COVID-19. The CDR3 region has the DNA TGTGCTAGTGGGGCCAGGGCCTCGGATGAGCAGTTCTTC. Protein product: CASGARASDEQFF.